Following are 31 T cell receptor beta chains from one sample sequenced in a study of cytomegalovirus exposure and HLA in healthy donors (dated by TCRdb to the late 2010s). The protocol used for the library was the immunoSEQ multiplex PCR assay. The multiplex PCR relied on a mix of 60 forward primers for TCR Vbeta segments and 13 reverse primers for TCR Jbeta segments. TCRdb holds this immuneACCESS table with in-frame rearrangements only. Some clones are missing; in checked studies, unresolved V genes explain under half, and the rest has no known cause. The sample table records about 46,000 clones. Of the sample, roughly 0.99% is held by the ten largest clones. The sequencing sample was made of PBMCs. The receptors were sampled from a woman aged 40 to 50 in good health and CMV-seronegative.

For this clone: The junction departs from germline at one end; a sequencing error may be responsible. J is TRBJ2-5 and V is TRBV7-7; TRBD1 matches 10 bases. Germline values: CDR1 SSHAT, CDR2 FNYEAQ (reference sequence). There are 14 residues in the CDR3. The CDR3 is CASSRDRGIETQYF. CDR3 coding DNA: TGTGCTAGCAGCCGGGACAGGGGTATAGAGACCCAGTACTTC.

J is TRBJ2-3 and V is TRBV5-7; TRBD1 might be the D (6 bases). TRBV5-7 is an ORF, with its function uncertain. V was cut by 0 bases and J by 6 bases, with 17 bases left in between. The CDR3 spans 16 residues. This chain's CDR3 is CASSLVRLGGRDTQYF. The DNA for the CDR3 is TGTGCCAGCAGCTTGGTGAGGCTAGGGGGTAGGGATACGCAGTATTTT.

As concerns this clone: Germline and junction disagree at one end, which may indicate a read error. The chain carries TRBV20-1 and TRBJ1-2; D not resolved. This CDR3 spans 10 amino acids. The germline V gene encodes CDR1 DFQATT and CDR2 SNEGSKA (reference sequence). The CDR3 is CSAASNLASF. CDR3 sequence (DNA): TGCAGTGCTGCTTCCAACCTAGCTTCCTTC.

The CDR3 nucleotides read TGTGCCAGCAGTCCGGCGGGAGGGAGCTCCTACGAGCAGTACTTC. This encodes CASSPAGGSSYEQYF. The V and J genes are TRBV28 and TRBJ2-7, with 9 bases that match TRBD2. The CDR3 totals 15 residues. In germline, CDR1 is MDHEN, CDR2 SYDVKM. Germline trimming cut 5 bases from V and 0 bases from J; bases unmatched to any gene: 5.

The chain couples TRBV7-2 to TRBJ2-1, with D possibly matching TRBD2 (5 bases). The CDR3 spans 17 residues. Germline CDR1 is SGHTA and CDR2 is FQGNSA. The V and J ends lost 3 bases and 10 bases respectively, with 25 bases between them. CDR3 bases: TGTGCCAGCAGCTTGCCCGCCGGAGGCCCCCCACGGTACGAGCAGTTCTTC. This translates into CASSLPAGGPPRYEQFF.

The gene calls are TRBV5-4 and TRBJ1-1; 9 positions agree with TRBD1. Germline V gene lookup returns CDR1 SGHNT and CDR2 YYREEE (reference sequence). CDR3 length equals 16 residues. Trimming at V came to 2 bases and at J to 0 bases, leaving 5 bases not matched to a gene. The CDR3 is CASSFRTGAVNTEAFF. For the CDR3, the DNA is TGTGCCAGCAGCTTCCGGACAGGGGCGGTGAACACTGAAGCTTTCTTT.

The chain has TRBV27 and TRBJ2-6; 11 bases fit TRBD1. The CDR3 is made up of 18 amino acids. Germline CDR1 and CDR2: MNHEY and SMNVEV (reference sequence). The V segment lost 6 bases and the J segment 0 bases; nucleotides outside the gene matches: 7. The CDR3 sequence: CASSPSGTGGSGANVLTF. The CDR3 nucleotides read TGTGCCAGCAGCCCCTCCGGGACAGGGGGCTCTGGGGCCAACGTCCTGACTTTC.

This chain links TRBV7-2 with TRBJ2-7, with D tentatively TRBD2 (6 bases). The V end lost 1 base, the J end lost 0 bases, and 13 bases lay between the germline ends. CDR3 length: 16 amino acids. In germline, CDR1 is SGHTA, CDR2 FQGNSA. Written as DNA, the CDR3 is TGTGCCAGCAGCTTAGTCGCGCGGGGCCGCTCCTACGAGCAGTACTTC. This sequence encodes CASSLVARGRSYEQYF.

This chain links TRBV28 with TRBJ2-7; no clear D gene. Germline CDR1 and CDR2: MDHEN and SYDVKM. V was pared by 7 bases and J by 2 bases, with 15 bases between. CDR3 length equals 14 residues. CDR3 protein: CASIPRSGAYEQYF. The CDR3 DNA reads TGTGCCAGCATCCCCAGGTCAGGCGCCTACGAGCAGTACTTC.

The chain employs TRBV7-2 and TRBJ1-2, with 10 bases lining up with TRBD1. Trimming removed 7 bases from V and 7 bases from J; junction bases left unmatched: 3. This CDR3 comprises 12 residues. Germline-derived CDR1 and CDR2 are SGHTA and FQGNSA. The CDR3 region is CASTRQGAGYTF. The CDR3 DNA sequence: TGTGCCAGCACCCGACAGGGGGCTGGCTACACCTTC. The full variable domain, rest sourced from reference TRBV7-2 and TRBJ1-2, is GAGVSQSPSNKVTEKGKDVELRCDPISGHTALYWYRQSLGQGLEFLIYFQGNSAPDKSGLPSDRFSAERTGGSVSTLTIQRTQQEDSAVYLCASTRQGAGYTFGSGTRLTVV.

The J gene is TRBJ2-7, the V gene TRBV28; tentative D call: TRBD2 (6 bases). V lost 6 bases and J lost 3, with 18 bases in between. This CDR3 contains 15 residues. Germline V gives CDR1 MDHEN, CDR2 SYDVKM. CDR3 in amino acids: CASREGTGLNYEQYF. The CDR3, as DNA: TGTGCCAGCAGAGAAGGGACGGGACTTAACTACGAGCAGTACTTC.

This rearrangement joins TRBV4-2 to TRBJ2-1; 10 bases fit TRBD2. The CDR3 has 17 residues. V lost 2 bases and J lost 13; bases outside the gene matches: 17. Germline V CDR1 and CDR2: LGHNA, YNFKEQ. CDR3 sequence (DNA): TGTGCCAGCAGCCAAAGGGGGGCCAGCGGGGGGGGCGGTGAACAGTTCTTC. This encodes CASSQRGASGGGGEQFF.

The CDR3 sequence: CASSTSGASTDTQYF. In DNA form, the CDR3 reads TGTGCCAGCAGCACTAGCGGGGCTAGCACAGATACGCAGTATTTT. The chain links TRBV7-2 to TRBJ2-3; 10 bases fit TRBD2. V lost 5 bases to trimming and J lost 0 bases; unmatched junction nucleotides: 2. CDR3 length: 15 residues. Germline V lookup: CDR1 SGHTA, CDR2 FQGNSA.

This sequence joins TRBV7-9 and TRBJ1-1, with a possible D match to TRBD1 (5 bases). The V end lost 4 bases, the J end lost 1 base, and 16 bases lay between the germline ends. In germline, CDR1 is SEHNR, CDR2 FQNEAQ (reference sequence). This CDR3 contains 16 residues. The CDR3 DNA follows: TGTGCCAGCAGCTCTTCGGGGGTGGGAGGGAACACTGAAGCTTTCTTT. Translation gives CASSSSGVGGNTEAFF.

The genes are TRBV15 and TRBJ2-6, with D possibly TRBD1 on 6 matching bases. The length of the CDR3 is 18 residues. The germline CDR1 and CDR2 sequences are LNHNV and YYDKDF (reference sequence). V dropped 1 base and J dropped 0 bases, with 13 bases sitting between them. The CDR3 DNA is TGTGCCACCAGCAGAGTATGGGACATAGTCTCTGGGGCCAACGTCCTGACTTTC. Residues: CATSRVWDIVSGANVLTF.

The rearrangement joins TRBV13 to TRBJ2-7; D is possibly TRBD2 (6 bases). The CDR3 spans 16 residues. V lost 0 bases, J lost 6 bases, and 18 bases lay in between. The germline gives CDR1 PRHDT, CDR2 FYEKMQ (reference sequence). CDR3 sequence (DNA): TGTGCCAGCAGCTTAGGGTCCGGGACCCGGAGGGCCGAGCAGTACTTC. Translated: CASSLGSGTRRAEQYF.

V is TRBV5-8 and J is TRBJ2-6; tentatively, D is TRBD1 (6 bases). Trimming took 0 bases from V and 2 from J, leaving 9 bases between them. Germline V gene sequence: CDR1 SGHTS, CDR2 YDEGEE. The CDR3 extends over 16 amino acids. The DNA of the CDR3 is TGTGCCAGCAGCTTGGGGACAGCGGCTGGGGCCAACGTCCTGACTTTC. Translated, it gives CASSLGTAAGANVLTF.

This chain connects TRBV6-1 to TRBJ2-2; no clear D. CDR1 and CDR2 from the germline V gene are MNHNS and SASEGT. This CDR3 region has 15 residues. Trimming cost V 4 bases and J 3 bases, with 12 bases left between them. The DNA for the CDR3 is TGTGCCAGCAGTGCGCAGAAGAGGTACACCGGGGAGCTGTTTTTT. Amino acid sequence: CASSAQKRYTGELFF.

V and J are TRBV9 and TRBJ2-1, with D maybe TRBD1 (5 bases). V lost 0 bases, J lost 5 bases, and 9 bases lay in between. In germline, CDR1 is SGDLS, CDR2 YYNGEE. The CDR3 has 14 residues. CDR3 nucleotides: TGTGCCAGCAGCGTAGAACCACAGGACAATGAGCAGTTCTTC. This gives the protein CASSVEPQDNEQFF.

The rearrangement uses TRBV5-1 and TRBJ2-7; TRBD2 might be the D (6 bases). The germline V and J ends were trimmed by 0 bases and 4 bases, with 11 bases remaining between them. The germline CDR1 and CDR2 sequences are SGHRS and YFSETQ. The CDR3 is 14 amino acids. CDR3 sequence: CASSLVAGRYEQYF. In nucleotides, the CDR3 is TGCGCCAGCAGCTTGGTGGCAGGGAGGTACGAGCAGTACTTC.

The chain has TRBV4-1 and TRBJ2-7; TRBD2 might be the D (5 bases). In germline, CDR1 is MGHRA, CDR2 YSYEKL. This CDR3 is 15 amino acids long. V shed 0 bases and J shed 2 bases, with 11 bases lying between them. For the CDR3, the DNA is TGCGCCAGCAGCCAAGATCGGGGTATAGCCTACGAGCAGTACTTC. As protein: CASSQDRGIAYEQYF.

The genes are TRBV6-5 and TRBJ1-2; D ambiguous. V was shortened by 6 bases and J by 7 bases, with 15 bases between the two germline ends. The CDR3 totals 13 residues. Germline values: CDR1 MNHEY, CDR2 SVGAGI. The CDR3 DNA reads as TGTGCCAGCAGCCAAGGGAGGAGTCTTGGCTACACCTTC. It translates to CASSQGRSLGYTF.

This sequence joins TRBV6-5 and TRBJ2-7; D perhaps matches TRBD2 (7 bases). Germline V gene lookup returns CDR1 MNHEY and CDR2 SVGAGI. The ends were cut back, 1 base at V and 0 bases at J, with 10 bases in the middle. This CDR3 comprises 15 residues. DNA of the CDR3: TGTGCCAGCAGTTACTTAGGGGGGGGCTCCTACGAGCAGTACTTC. Translating gives CASSYLGGGSYEQYF.

This chain links TRBV7-9 with TRBJ2-3; 13 nucleotides match TRBD2. The V segment lost 5 bases and the J segment 14 bases; nucleotides outside the gene matches: 10. The CDR3 has 14 residues. Germline V lookup: CDR1 SEHNR, CDR2 FQNEAQ (reference sequence). Written as DNA, the CDR3 is TGTGCCAGCAGCGAGAATGACGGGACTAGCGGGGCGTATTTT. Translation: CASSENDGTSGAYF.

CDR3 sequence: CASRVRGGTDTQYF. CDR3 sequence (DNA): TGTGCCAGCAGGGTAAGGGGCGGCACAGATACGCAGTATTTT. The V gene is TRBV5-4, the J gene TRBJ2-3, with a possible D match to TRBD1 (5 bases). V was clipped by 5 bases and J by 1 base, with 11 bases between them. CDR3 length equals 14 residues. Germline V lookup: CDR1 SGHNT, CDR2 YYREEE (reference sequence).

The chain employs TRBV5-1 and TRBJ1-1, with TRBD1 identical over 7 bases. Trimming cost V 0 bases and J 1 base; bases outside gene matches: 3. Germline CDR1 SGHRS, CDR2 YFSETQ. CDR3 length: 15 amino acids. For the CDR3, the DNA is TGCGCCAGCAGCTTGGAGGGGGCGACGAACACTGAAGCTTTCTTT. Translating it yields CASSLEGATNTEAFF. The entire variable domain, with the rest obtained from reference TRBV5-1 and TRBJ1-1, is as follows: KAGVTQTPRYLIKTRGQQVTLSCSPISGHRSVSWYQQTPGQGLQFLFEYFSETQRNKGNFPGRFSGRQFSNSRSEMNVSTLELGDSALYLCASSLEGATNTEAFFGQGTRLTVV.

V is TRBV9 and J is TRBJ2-7; 7 bases align to TRBD1. Germline-derived CDR1 and CDR2 are SGDLS and YYNGEE. Trimming removed 2 bases from V and 2 bases from J; junction bases left unmatched: 7. This CDR3 region has 15 residues. The CDR3 nucleotides read TGTGCCAGCAGCGTGGGTGACAGGGCAACCTACGAGCAGTACTTC. Protein sequence: CASSVGDRATYEQYF.

V usage is TRBV6-1 and J usage is TRBJ1-2, with TRBD1 identical over 7 bases. Germline trimming cut 5 bases from V and 5 bases from J; bases unmatched to any gene: 8. Germline V gene lookup returns CDR1 MNHNS and CDR2 SASEGT. This CDR3 comprises 14 residues. The CDR3 coding sequence is TGTGCCAGCAGTACTGCCCCGGGACAGTATGGCTACACCTTC. It translates to CASSTAPGQYGYTF.

J is TRBJ1-2 and V is TRBV29-1; no reliable D call. The V gene lost 5 bases and the J gene lost 4 bases, with 11 bases spanning the gap. CDR1 SQVTM and CDR2 ANQGSEA come from the germline V gene. This CDR3 spans 12 amino acids. The CDR3 DNA reads TGCAGCGTTTTCTCCAGTCCCTATGGCTACACCTTC. Translated, it gives CSVFSSPYGYTF.

V gene TRBV19 combines with J gene TRBJ1-2, with a weak D call TRBD1 (5 bases). CDR3 size: 13 residues. V was cut by 6 bases and J by 5 bases, with 13 bases left in between. Germline V gene data show CDR1 as LNHDA and CDR2 as SQIVND (reference sequence). The CDR3 is CASRVDGGYGYTF. In DNA form, the CDR3 reads TGTGCCAGTAGGGTGGACGGGGGATATGGCTACACCTTC.

The V gene is TRBV28, the J gene TRBJ1-2; tentatively, D is TRBD1 (5 bases). The CDR3 loop spans 14 amino acids. The germline CDR1 and CDR2 sequences are MDHEN and SYDVKM. The ends were cut back, 5 bases at V and 6 bases at J, with 16 bases in the middle. CDR3 bases: TGTGCCAGCAGTCCCATCCACGGGGGAAATGGCTACACCTTC. Its translation is CASSPIHGGNGYTF.